Listed here are 24 T cell receptor beta chains from one sample, sequenced in a study of tissue T cells after allogeneic stem cell transplantation. The time point is: mouse harvest day 7 after allogeneic transplant. Tail vein injection delivered 10^7 T-cell-depleted bone marrow cells and 10^6 splenic CD5+ T cells. Sequenced by immunoSEQ multiplex PCR; TCRdb stores in-frame clones only, minus some. The sample consists of some 7,600 clones, 45% to 65% of them appearing once. Material: lymph node tissue. These receptors all stem from a female BALB/c mouse given C57BL/6 T cells with graft-versus-host disease after an allogeneic hematopoietic cell transplant.

About this clone: All gene names here are mouse names. Sequencing ends 1 residue short of the CDR3 end; the germline J gene provides the rest. The chain joins TRBV1 to TRBJ2-3; D is perhaps TRBD1 or TRBD2 (6 bases each). V lost 1 base to trimming and J lost 6 bases, with 8 bases between them. CDR1 NSQYPW and CDR2 LRSPGD come from the germline V gene (reference sequence). The CDR3 loop spans 13 amino acids. CDR3 region: CTCSAAGAETLYF. The sequenced part of the CDR3 DNA is TGCACCTGCAGTGCAGCGGGGGCCGAAACGCTGTAT. Full variable domain (rest looked up from reference TRBV1 and TRBJ2-3): VTLLEQNPRWRLVPRGQAVNLRCILKNSQYPWMSWYQQDLQKQLQWLFTLRSPGDKEVKSLPGADYLATRVTDTELRLQVANMSQGRTLYCTCSAAGAETLYFGSGTRLTVL.

Only a few counts were recorded for this clone. Mouse germline and gene names are used. Sequencing ends 1 residue short of the CDR3 end; the germline J gene provides the rest. The chain carries TRBV13-1 and TRBJ2-7, with D possibly being TRBD1 (6 bases). There are 12 residues in the CDR3. Germline V gene sequence: CDR1 NSHNY, CDR2 SYGAGN. Deletions cut 0 bases from V and 6 bases from J, with 7 bases between. This CDR3 reads CASSDAGVEQYF. CDR3 DNA (partial): TGTGCCAGCAGTGATGCAGGGGTTGAACAGTAC.

On this clone: Gene and germline names: mouse. The read ends 1 residue before the CDR3 terminus; that terminus is restored from the germline J gene. The rearrangement uses TRBV26 and TRBJ2-5, with 10 bases aligning to TRBD2. CDR1 and CDR2 from the germline V gene are KGHPV and FQNQEV (reference sequence). The J segment lost 0 bases and the V segment lost 4 bases, leaving 1 base of the junction unmatched. CDR3 length equals 15 residues. CDR3 DNA (partial): TGTGCCAGCAGTCGACTGGGGGGTAACCAAGACACCCAGTAC. This translates into CASSRLGGNQDTQY. The full-length CDR3 reads as CASSRLGGNQDTQYF. Variable domain in full (rest from reference TRBV26 and TRBJ2-5): NSKVIQTPRYLVKGQGQKAKMRCIPEKGHPVVFWYQQNKNNEFKFLINFQNQEVLQQIDMTEKRFSAECPSNSPCSLEIQSSEAGDSALYLCASSRLGGNQDTQYFGPGTRLLVL.

This clone was seen a handful of times. Gene names follow the mouse nomenclature. The read terminates 1 residue ahead of where the CDR3 ends, so the germline J gene completes it. This chain connects TRBV26 to TRBJ2-7, with 7 bases aligning to TRBD1. Trimming at V came to 2 bases and at J to 3 bases, leaving 1 base not matched to a gene. From germline, CDR1 is KGHPV and CDR2 FQNQEV (reference sequence). The CDR3 spans 13 residues. The CDR3 DNA, read in part, is TGTGCCAGCAGTCTGGCAGGGGGCTATGAACAGTAC. Protein: CASSLAGGYEQY. The full CDR3 sequence reads CASSLAGGYEQYF. The complete variable domain, with remaining parts taken from reference TRBV26 and TRBJ2-7, reads NSKVIQTPRYLVKGQGQKAKMRCIPEKGHPVVFWYQQNKNNEFKFLINFQNQEVLQQIDMTEKRFSAECPSNSPCSLEIQSSEAGDSALYLCASSLAGGYEQYFGPGTRLTVL.

This clone has only a few counts. Gene names refer to mouse genes. This CDR3 reads CSSSQTGLGGNTLYF. Partial CDR3 DNA: TGCTCCAGCAGTCAAACGGGACTGGGGGGAAACACCTTGTAC. The gene calls are TRBV23 and TRBJ2-4; whether TRBD2, the table's D call, matches the DNA was not checked. From the germline J gene comes the end of the CDR3, since the read stops 1 residue before it. The CDR3 totals 15 residues. Germline V gene sequence: CDR1 KGHTA, CDR2 FQNQQP. The full variable domain, completed using reference TRBV23 and TRBJ2-4, is DAAVTQKPRYLIKMKGQEAEMKCIPEKGHTAVFWYQQKQSKELKFLIYFQNQQPLDQIDMVKERFSAVCPSSSLCSLGIRTCEAEDSALYLCSSSQTGLGGNTLYFGAGTRLSVL.

Comments on this clone: Gene names and germline match the mouse. From the germline J gene comes the end of the CDR3, since the read stops 1 residue before it. The same CDR3 also results from other DNA sequences found in this sample. This chain links TRBV26 with TRBJ1-2; D is uncertain. CDR1 is KGHPV, CDR2 FQNQEV, per germline (reference sequence). The V and J ends lost 6 bases and 2 bases respectively, with 7 bases between them. CDR3 length equals 12 residues. This chain's CDR3 is CASSLVNSDYTF. CDR3 DNA, as far as it was read: TGTGCCAGCAGCCTCGTCAACTCCGACTACACC.

Comments on this clone: One end of the junction fails to match germline, which may point to a read error. Gene names and germline match the mouse. The sequenced CDR3 bases are TGTGCTCGCAGTTTACGGGGGGACGAAAGATTATTT. It translates to CARSLRGDERLF. The full CDR3 protein is CARSLRGDERLFF. This chain links TRBV29 with TRBJ1-4; possibly TRBD1 for D (5 bases). The read gets to within 1 residue of the CDR3 end, and the germline J gene fills in the rest. CDR3 size: 13 residues. Germline CDR1 is MSHET and CDR2 is SYDVDS.

This clone has only a few counts. Mouse gene names and germline throughout. The read comes to an end 1 residue before the CDR3 does, leaving the germline J gene to fill in the end. The chain couples TRBV26 to TRBJ2-1; 7 positions match TRBD2. Unmatched junction bases numbered 6, after V lost 6 bases and J lost 7 bases. CDR1 and CDR2 (germline): KGHPV, FQNQEV (reference sequence). The CDR3 runs 13 residues. CDR3 protein: CASRRLGGAEQFF. The CDR3 bases that were read are TGTGCCAGCAGGCGACTGGGAGGAGCTGAGCAGTTC.

Remarks on this clone: Each gene name is a mouse one. The missing CDR3 end, 1 residue past where the read stops, is filled in from the germline J gene. V and J are TRBV16 and TRBJ1-1; TRBD1 aligns across 7 bases. V dropped 5 bases and J dropped 8; count of bases not matched to a gene: 5. CDR1 SGHSA and CDR2 FRNQAP come from the germline V gene. This CDR3 region has 12 residues. The CDR3 DNA, read in part, is TGTGCAAGCAGCCTCACAGGGGCGGAAGTCTTC. Encoded protein: CASSLTGAEVF. The entire CDR3 protein is CASSLTGAEVFF.

The count of this clone is one. Any gene name here is a mouse gene name. The CDR3 end lies 1 residue beyond the end of the read and is filled in from the germline J gene. The V gene is TRBV19, the J gene TRBJ2-1; unclear D gene. The CDR3 runs 13 residues. Germline loops: CDR1 FNHDT, CDR2 SITEND (reference sequence). Trimming removed 6 bases at V and 2 bases at J, with 9 bases between. CDR3 amino acids: CASNGRDYAEQFF. Incomplete CDR3 DNA: TGTGCCAGCAATGGGAGGGACTATGCTGAGCAGTTC. The full variable domain, its missing parts supplied by reference TRBV19 and TRBJ2-1, is GGIITQTPKFLIGQEGQKLTLKCQQNFNHDTMYWYRQDSGKGLRLIYYSITENDLQKGDLSEGYDASREKKSSFSLTVTSAQKNEMAVFLCASNGRDYAEQFFGPGTRLTVL.

This clone was counted between two and nine times. Gene names are mouse gene names. CDR3 bases read: TGTGCCAGCAGTCTTACAGGGGGGGAAACGCTGTAT. Translated: CASSLTGGETLY. The whole CDR3 protein reads CASSLTGGETLYF. The gene calls are TRBV26 and TRBJ2-3; 8 positions agree with TRBD1. The read terminates 1 residue ahead of where the CDR3 ends, so the germline J gene completes it. The V gene's germline CDR1 is KGHPV and CDR2 FQNQEV (reference sequence). The CDR3 loop spans 13 amino acids. V trimming: 3 bases; J trimming: 6 bases; junction bases outside the gene matches: 2.

Details on this clone: Gene names and germline match the mouse. The sequenced fragment ends 1 residue before the CDR3 boundary, so the rest is inferred from the germline J gene. This sequence joins TRBV17 and TRBJ2-2, with 11 positions matching TRBD2. The CDR3 loop spans 16 amino acids. From germline, CDR1 is MNHDT and CDR2 YYDKIL. The V gene end was trimmed by 5 bases and the J gene end by 0 bases; junction bases not matched to a gene: 2. The CDR3 bases that were read are TGTGCTAGCAGTCGGACTGGGGGGCCAAACACCGGGCAGCTCTAC. The encoded protein is CASSRTGGPNTGQLY. The CDR3 in its entirety is CASSRTGGPNTGQLYF. The entire variable domain, with the rest obtained from reference TRBV17 and TRBJ2-2, is as follows: DTTVKQNPRYKLARVGKPVNLICSQTMNHDTMYWYQKKPNQAPKLLLFYYDKILNREADTFEKFQSSRPNNSFCSLYIGSAGLEYSAMYLCASSRTGGPNTGQLYFGEGSKLTVL.

This clone was observed a handful of times. Mouse names are used for the genes. Sequencing ends 1 residue short of the CDR3 end; the germline J gene provides the rest. The rearrangement links TRBV4 to TRBJ2-2, with 9 bases aligning to TRBD2. V trimming: 3 bases; J trimming: 3 bases; junction bases outside the gene matches: 5. CDR1 and CDR2 from the germline V gene are LGHDT and YNNKQL (reference sequence). The CDR3 spans 16 residues. CDR3 DNA, as far as it was read: TGTGCCAGCAGCTACCACTGGGGGGAGGACACCGGGCAGCTCTAC. Translated, it gives CASSYHWGEDTGQLY. Given in full, the CDR3 is CASSYHWGEDTGQLYF.

With respect to this clone: The germline and genes are mouse ones. The DNA read from the CDR3 is TGTGCCAGCAGTATCAGGGGCCCTTATGAACAGTAC. Its protein product is CASSIRGPYEQY. The entire CDR3 protein is CASSIRGPYEQYF. This chain joins TRBV19 and TRBJ2-7; maybe TRBD1 (6 bases). The read ends 1 residue early relative to the CDR3; the germline J gene fills the gap. The germline gives CDR1 FNHDT, CDR2 SITEND (reference sequence). The CDR3 has 13 residues. V was trimmed by 2 bases and J by 4 bases, leaving 10 bases between them.

In this sample, this clone turned up once. Gene names refer to mouse genes. The read stops 1 residue short of the end of the CDR3; the missing end is completed from the germline J gene. The chain employs TRBV13-2 and TRBJ2-4; no reliable D call. Trimming took off 0 bases at V and 0 bases at J, with 5 bases between the two ends. Germline V gives CDR1 NNHNN, CDR2 SYGAGS (reference sequence). The CDR3 sequence is 14 residues long. The CDR3 sequence is CASGDASSQNTLYF. The sequenced part of the CDR3 DNA is TGTGCCAGCGGTGATGCATCTAGTCAAAACACCTTGTAC.

This clone is judged medium-sized. Gene names are mouse gene names. The read terminates 1 residue ahead of where the CDR3 ends, so the germline J gene completes it. V is TRBV26 and J is TRBJ1-4, with D perhaps matching TRBD1 (5 bases). Germline CDR1 reads KGHPV; CDR2 reads FQNQEV (reference sequence). Trimming removed 3 bases at V and 2 bases at J, with 7 bases between. The CDR3 loop spans 14 amino acids. The CDR3 DNA, read in part, is TGTGCCAGCAGTCTTGGACACTCCAACGAAAGATTATTT. Its translation is CASSLGHSNERLF. The whole CDR3 sequence is CASSLGHSNERLFF.

This clone showed up just a few times. Germline and genes: mouse. Partial CDR3 DNA: TGTGGTGCTAGGGACTGGGGGAAAAACACCGGGCAGCTCTAC. This translates into CGARDWGKNTGQLY. The whole CDR3 protein reads CGARDWGKNTGQLYF. The chain employs TRBV20 and TRBJ2-2; 7 bases are a match to TRBD2. The CDR3 is cut off 1 residue early in the read; its end comes from the germline J gene. The J segment lost 1 base and the V segment lost 0 bases, leaving 2 bases of the junction unmatched. The CDR3 runs 15 residues. The germline V gene encodes CDR1 GFQATS and CDR2 STVNSAI.

Turning to this clone: Gene labels here are mouse ones. The CDR3 end is not reached by the read, which stops 1 residue before it; the germline J gene fills it in. This chain joins TRBV26 and TRBJ2-5; unclear D gene. V lost 4 bases to trimming and J lost 2 bases, with 1 base between them. Per the germline V gene, CDR1 is KGHPV and CDR2 is FQNQEV (reference sequence). The CDR3 has 11 amino acids. The CDR3 is CASSPQDTQYF. The sequenced CDR3 bases are TGTGCCAGCAGTCCCCAAGACACCCAGTAC.

For this clone: Genes and germline are mouse. The sequence runs out 1 residue before the end of the CDR3; the remainder is reconstructed from the germline J gene. This sequence joins TRBV16 and TRBJ1-4; no reliable D call. Germline CDR1 and CDR2: SGHSA and FRNQAP. The CDR3 spans 12 residues. Between the trimmed V and J ends, which lost 6 bases and 4 bases, there was a span of 6 bases. The CDR3 sequence: CASSWDNERLFF. The DNA read from the CDR3 is TGTGCAAGCAGTTGGGACAACGAAAGATTATTT.

This clone was detected once. Gene names are the mouse ones. The read finishes 1 residue shy of the CDR3 end, and the germline J gene is used to complete it. The J gene is TRBJ2-7, the V gene TRBV12-1; 7 positions agree with TRBD1. Germline V gene sequence: CDR1 SGHSN, CDR2 HYEKVE. J gave up 3 bases and V 1 base, and 2 bases lay outside the gene matches. CDR3 size: 13 residues. The CDR3 region is CASSLGDSYEQYF. The DNA read from the CDR3 is TGTGCCAGCTCTCTGGGGGACAGCTATGAACAGTAC.

By share of the sample, this clone is medium-sized (0.01 to 0.1%). Gene names denote mouse genes. The missing CDR3 end, 1 residue past where the read stops, is filled in from the germline J gene. The gene calls are TRBV26 and TRBJ2-7; 7 nucleotides agree with TRBD2. This CDR3 region has 14 residues. V lost 0 bases and J lost 3; bases outside the gene matches: 2. The V gene's germline CDR1 is KGHPV and CDR2 FQNQEV (reference sequence). CDR3 sequence: CASSLSLGDYEQYF. CDR3 DNA (partial): TGTGCCAGCAGTCTGTCCCTGGGGGACTATGAACAGTAC.

Regarding this clone: The genes and germline here are from mouse. The CDR3 goes on 1 residue after the read ends, and that part is filled in from the germline J gene. The genes are TRBV15 and TRBJ2-4, with 9 bases aligning to TRBD1. The CDR3 totals 14 residues. CDR1 is SGHND and CDR2 is FRSKSL in the germline V gene. J was trimmed by 1 base and V by 8 bases; bases with no gene match: 4. This chain's CDR3 is CASCRDRGQNTLYF. CDR3 bases read: TGTGCCAGCTGCCGGGACAGGGGTCAAAACACCTTGTAC.

Notes on this clone: Mouse names are used for the genes. The CDR3 end lies 1 residue beyond the end of the read and is filled in from the germline J gene. This chain connects TRBV13-1 to TRBJ1-1, with 7 positions matching TRBD1. After removal of 5 bases from V and 0 bases from J, the junction contained 1 base not matched to a gene. CDR3 length equals 13 residues. Germline loops: CDR1 NSHNY, CDR2 SYGAGN. The CDR3 sequence is CASRGTANTEVFF. CDR3 DNA (partial): TGTGCCAGCAGGGGGACAGCAAACACAGAAGTCTTC.

By its share, this clone is medium-sized. Any gene name here is a mouse gene name. The read gets to within 1 residue of the CDR3 end, and the germline J gene fills in the rest. The V and J genes are TRBV15 and TRBJ2-7, with a possible D match to TRBD2 (5 bases). This CDR3 comprises 13 residues. The germline gives CDR1 SGHND, CDR2 FRSKSL. Trimming cost V 7 bases and J 6 bases, with 16 bases left between them. The sequenced CDR3 bases are TGTGCCAGCACCCTTTTTGGGGAATTTGAACAGTAC. This gives the protein CASTLFGEFEQY. The whole CDR3 is CASTLFGEFEQYF.